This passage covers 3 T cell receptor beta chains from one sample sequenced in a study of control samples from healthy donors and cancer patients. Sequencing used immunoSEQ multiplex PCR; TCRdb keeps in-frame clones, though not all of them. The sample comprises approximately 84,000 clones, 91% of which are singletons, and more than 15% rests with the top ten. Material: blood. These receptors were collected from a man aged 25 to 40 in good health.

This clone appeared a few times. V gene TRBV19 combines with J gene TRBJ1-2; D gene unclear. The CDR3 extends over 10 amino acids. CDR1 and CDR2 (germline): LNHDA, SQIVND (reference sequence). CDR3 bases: TGTGTCATCCCCTTTCGTGGCTACACCTTC. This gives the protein CVIPFRGYTF. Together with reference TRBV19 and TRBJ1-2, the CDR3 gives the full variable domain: DGGITQSPKYLFRKEGQNVTLSCEQNLNHDAMYWYRQDPGQGLRLIYYSQIVNDFQKGDIAEGYSVSREKKESFPLTVTSAQKNPTAFYLCVIPFRGYTFGSGTRLTVV.

The chain's CDR3 is CASRGGAETQYF. CDR3 nucleotide sequence: TGTGCCAGCAGGGGCGGGGCAGAGACCCAGTACTTC. V is TRBV12-3 or TRBV12-4 and J is TRBJ2-5; D is possibly TRBD2 (6 bases). Trimming pared 6 bases from V and 4 bases from J, leaving 9 bases between. The CDR3 contains 12 residues.

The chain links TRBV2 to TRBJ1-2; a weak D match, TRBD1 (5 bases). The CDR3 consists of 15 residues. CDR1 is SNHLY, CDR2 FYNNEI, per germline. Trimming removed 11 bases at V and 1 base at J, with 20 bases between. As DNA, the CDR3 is TGTGCCGGCTCGGAAACCCAGGGATATAACTATGGCTACACCTTC. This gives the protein CAGSETQGYNYGYTF.